These 32 T cell receptor beta chains came from one sample sequenced in a study of graft-versus-host responses after intestinal transplantation. These receptors are not linked to any known antigen. This table comes from immunoSEQ multiplex PCR, and its TCRdb copy is limited to in-frame clones, with some not included. The repertoire consists of more than 70,000 clones, with almost 90% occurring once and the leading ten covering approximately 0.11%. The sequenced sample was unstimulated CD4+ T cells sorted from spleen or lymph node cells, obtained before intestinal transplant. These receptor sequences come from a human donor who received an intestinal transplant.

The chain joins TRBV4-2 to TRBJ2-1; 10 bases match TRBD2. The V gene end was trimmed by 2 bases and the J gene end by 3 bases; junction bases not matched to a gene: 4. The CDR3 has 16 residues. The germline CDR1 and CDR2 sequences are LGHNA and YNFKEQ. The DNA for the CDR3 is TGTGCCAGCAGCCAATCCACTAGCGGGGTCTACAATGAGCAGTTCTTC. This gives the protein CASSQSTSGVYNEQFF.

The V call is TRBV2, the J call TRBJ1-1, with D unresolved. This CDR3 has 13 amino acids. Germline assignment: CDR1 SNHLY and CDR2 FYNNEI. V was clipped by 2 bases and J by 7 bases, with 11 bases between them. CDR3 sequence (DNA): TGTGCCAGCAGTGAACGCGGGGAGGGTGAAGCTTTCTTT. This encodes CASSERGEGEAFF.

V is TRBV7-3 and J is TRBJ1-2; TRBD1 might be the D (6 bases). V lost 5 bases, J lost 5 bases, and 18 bases lay in between. Germline V gene lookup returns CDR1 SGHTA and CDR2 FQGTGA. The CDR3 is made up of 15 amino acids. DNA of the CDR3: TGTGCCAGCAGCCTCCACAGGGACGGAATATATGGCTACACCTTC. Residues: CASSLHRDGIYGYTF.

V gene TRBV4-1 combines with J gene TRBJ2-1; 8 nucleotides line up with TRBD2. The CDR3 consists of 17 residues. Germline V gives CDR1 MGHRA, CDR2 YSYEKL. Trimming took 4 bases from V and 8 from J; bases not matched to a gene: 16. The CDR3, as DNA: TGCGCCAGCAGCCTCCCCACTAGCGGCATTCTGAAAGATGAGCAGTTCTTC. This codes for CASSLPTSGILKDEQFF.

The gene calls are TRBV9 and TRBJ2-2, with a weak D call TRBD2 (6 bases). The CDR3 totals 12 residues. The V gene's germline CDR1 is SGDLS and CDR2 YYNGEE. Deletions cut 5 bases from V and 5 bases from J, with 7 bases between. The CDR3 DNA reads TGTGCCAGCAGACGGGGGACCGGGGAGCTGTTTTTT. Residues: CASRRGTGELFF. The full variable domain, in which reference TRBV9 and TRBJ2-2 provide the parts outside the CDR3, is DSGVTQTPKHLITATGQRVTLRCSPRSGDLSVYWYQQSLDQGLQFLIQYYNGEERAKGNILERFSAQQFPDLHSELNLSSLELGDSALYFCASRRGTGELFFGEGSRLTVL.

This sequence joins TRBV5-1 and TRBJ2-1; D might be TRBD1 (6 bases). Trimming left V 0 bases short and J 5 bases short, with 15 bases between. CDR3 length: 16 amino acids. Per the germline V gene, CDR1 is SGHRS and CDR2 is YFSETQ. CDR3 coding DNA: TGCGCCAGCAGCTTGGTTCTTCAACAGGGAAACAATGAGCAGTTCTTC. It translates to CASSLVLQQGNNEQFF.

The chain combines TRBV6-1 with TRBJ2-7; 11 nucleotides align to TRBD2. The trim removed 2 bases at V and 2 bases at J, leaving 14 bases unmatched. This CDR3 has 19 amino acids. Per germline, CDR1 MNHNS and CDR2 SASEGT. This CDR3 is CASSEYVWASGGRPYEQYF. The CDR3 coding sequence is TGTGCCAGCAGTGAATATGTCTGGGCTAGCGGGGGGCGCCCCTACGAGCAGTACTTC.

The chain is built from TRBV7-3 and TRBJ1-1, with D unclear. CDR1 and CDR2 from the germline V gene are SGHTA and FQGTGA. The CDR3 totals 13 residues. Trimming cost V 6 bases and J 7 bases, with 15 bases left between them. As DNA, the CDR3 is TGTGCCAGCAGGGGCTCAGTCAGTGGTGAAGCTTTCTTT. Translation gives CASRGSVSGEAFF.

This clone occurred once. J is TRBJ1-1 and V is TRBV27, with a possible D match to TRBD1 (5 bases). The V gene's germline CDR1 is MNHEY and CDR2 SMNVEV (reference sequence). The CDR3 spans 14 residues. V was cut by 0 bases and J by 3 bases, with 8 bases left in between. As DNA, the CDR3 is TGTGCCAGCAGTTTATCGGGGGGGTACACTGAAGCTTTCTTT. It translates to CASSLSGGYTEAFF.

Turning to this clone: Different DNA sequences within this sample yield the same CDR3. This rearrangement joins TRBV5-1 to TRBJ1-1; D not certain. Germline-derived CDR1 and CDR2 are SGHRS and YFSETQ. V lost 0 bases and J lost 0, with 3 bases in between. CDR3 length: 13 amino acids. CDR3 region: CASSLVVNTEAFF. CDR3 nucleotide sequence: TGCGCCAGCAGCTTGGTCGTGAACACTGAAGCTTTCTTT.

This clone was seen a single time. The V call is TRBV23-1, the J call TRBJ2-7, with D perhaps TRBD1 (6 bases). TRBV23-1 is recorded as an ORF, its role being uncertain. The CDR3 contains 19 residues. Trimming removed 6 bases at V and 5 bases at J, with 32 bases between. CDR3 sequence (DNA): TGCGCCAGCAGCCAGCCGGGCAGGGGTGCCCTCGTCGGATTCCACGAGCAGTACTTC. Its protein product is CASSQPGRGALVGFHEQYF.

J is TRBJ1-1 and V is TRBV6-6; 7 bases fit TRBD1. The ends lost 0 bases at V and 3 bases at J; junction bases unmatched: 1. Germline V gives CDR1 MNHNY, CDR2 SVGAGI (reference sequence). The CDR3 sequence is 14 residues long. The CDR3 sequence: CASSYSRGHTEAFF. CDR3 bases: TGTGCCAGCAGTTACTCGAGGGGGCACACTGAAGCTTTCTTT.

The chain links TRBV19 to TRBJ1-5; unclear D gene. From germline, CDR1 is LNHDA and CDR2 SQIVND (reference sequence). The CDR3 extends over 19 amino acids. V was pared by 2 bases and J by 4 bases, with 24 bases between. Written as DNA, the CDR3 is TGTGCCAGTAGTATATTTTCGGGAGCCCTCGTGGGCAAGAATCAGCCCCAGCATTTT. Translated: CASSIFSGALVGKNQPQHF.

The genes are TRBV7-9 and TRBJ2-7, with D maybe TRBD2 (5 bases). Trimming stripped 0 bases from V and 2 bases from J, with 14 bases between. Per the germline V gene, CDR1 is SEHNR and CDR2 is FQNEAQ (reference sequence). There are 16 residues in the CDR3. The CDR3 nucleotides are TGTGCCAGCAGCTTAGCGCCGGGGTCGGCGACCTACGAGCAGTACTTC. Its translation: CASSLAPGSATYEQYF.

The genes are TRBV18 and TRBJ1-2; D unclear. This CDR3 is built from 13 residues. From germline, CDR1 is KGHSH and CDR2 LQKENI. The V gene lost 6 bases and the J gene lost 3 bases, with 11 bases spanning the gap. CDR3 amino acids: CASSPDGDYGYTF. Here the CDR3 DNA reads TGTGCCAGCTCGCCAGACGGAGACTATGGCTACACCTTC.

V gene TRBV5-1 combines with J gene TRBJ1-6; D possibly corresponds to TRBD1 (6 bases). Germline CDR1 reads SGHRS; CDR2 reads YFSETQ. Trimming removed 2 bases from V and 7 bases from J, with 10 bases in between. There are 14 residues in the CDR3. This CDR3 is CASSFGQRNSPLHF. The CDR3 region has the DNA TGCGCCAGCAGCTTCGGACAGAGGAATTCACCCCTCCACTTT.

The rearrangement links TRBV25-1 to TRBJ1-4; maybe TRBD1 (5 bases). The CDR3 runs 14 residues. V dropped 2 bases and J dropped 11 bases, with 15 bases sitting between them. Looked up from germline, CDR1 is MGHDK and CDR2 is SYGVNS. The DNA of the CDR3 is TGTGCCAGCAGTGAAAGGGGTAGCATTCGGAAACTGTTTTTT. Its protein product is CASSERGSIRKLFF.

The J gene is TRBJ1-5, the V gene TRBV25-1; TRBD1 aligns across 7 bases. V shed 6 bases and J 4 bases; nucleotides not matched to a gene: 3. The germline V gene has CDR1 MGHDK and CDR2 SYGVNS. CDR3 length: 13 amino acids. CDR3 loop: CASSHRGNQPQHF. CDR3 bases: TGTGCCAGCAGCCACAGGGGAAATCAGCCCCAGCATTTT.

In regard to this clone: At one end, the junction sequence differs from germline, possibly due to a read error. Other DNA sequences in the same sample also yield this CDR3. The gene calls are TRBV25-1 and TRBJ2-7; TRBD2 matches 12 bases. Germline V gene data show CDR1 as MGHDK and CDR2 as SYGVNS. The CDR3 length is 15 residues. The CDR3 DNA follows: TGCGCCAGCAGTGACGGACTAGCGGGGAGCTACGAGCAGTACTTC. Amino acids: CASSDGLAGSYEQYF.

This chain joins TRBV15 and TRBJ1-5; D may be TRBD1 (6 bases). Looked up from germline, CDR1 is LNHNV and CDR2 is YYDKDF (reference sequence). V gave up 0 bases and J gave up 4 bases, with 10 bases separating them. The CDR3 is made up of 15 amino acids. The CDR3: CATSRDIGGNQPQHF. The CDR3 DNA reads as TGTGCCACCAGCAGAGATATAGGGGGAAATCAGCCCCAGCATTTT.

This sequence joins TRBV7-9 and TRBJ2-7, with 7 positions matching TRBD2. This CDR3 is built from 16 residues. V shed 2 bases and J 2 bases; nucleotides not matched to a gene: 9. Germline loops: CDR1 SEHNR, CDR2 FQNEAQ (reference sequence). The DNA for the CDR3 is TGTGCCAGCAGCTTACCCCGTGGAGCGGGGACCTACGAGCAGTACTTC. Protein sequence: CASSLPRGAGTYEQYF.

In this sample, this clone turned up a few times. The rearrangement joins TRBV5-1 to TRBJ1-6; no definite D call. The germline gives CDR1 SGHRS, CDR2 YFSETQ. V was trimmed by 0 bases and J by 0 bases, leaving 10 bases between them. The length of the CDR3 is 17 residues. The CDR3 is CASSLVGTSSYNSPLHF. CDR3 coding DNA: TGCGCCAGCAGCTTGGTGGGCACGAGCTCCTATAATTCACCCCTCCACTTT.

Only one count was recorded for this clone. V and J are TRBV5-8 and TRBJ2-2, with D maybe TRBD1 (5 bases). V was shortened by 4 bases and J by 3 bases, with 13 bases between the two germline ends. The CDR3 covers 15 residues. The germline CDR1 and CDR2 sequences are SGHTS and YDEGEE. DNA of the CDR3: TGTGCCAGCAGCGAGTGGGGCAGACACACCGGGGAGCTGTTTTTT. It codes for CASSEWGRHTGELFF.

V is TRBV9 and J is TRBJ1-6, with TRBD1 matching 7 bases. The CDR3 runs 14 residues. The J segment lost 9 bases and the V segment lost 2 bases, leaving 5 bases of the junction unmatched. Per the germline V gene, CDR1 is SGDLS and CDR2 is YYNGEE. The CDR3 DNA reads as TGTGCCAGCAGCGTCCGGGACAGCACTTCACCCCTCCACTTT. It translates to CASSVRDSTSPLHF. The full variable domain, with the rest looked up from reference TRBV9 and TRBJ1-6, is DSGVTQTPKHLITATGQRVTLRCSPRSGDLSVYWYQQSLDQGLQFLIQYYNGEERAKGNILERFSAQQFPDLHSELNLSSLELGDSALYFCASSVRDSTSPLHFGNGTRLTVT.

The genes are TRBV5-1 and TRBJ2-1; TRBD2 might be the D (5 bases). The CDR3 runs to 13 residues. Trimming took 2 bases from V and 4 from J, leaving 7 bases between them. Germline lookup yields CDR1 SGHRS and CDR2 YFSETQ. The CDR3 loop is CASSLRGYNEQFF. CDR3 DNA: TGCGCCAGCAGCTTACGGGGTTACAATGAGCAGTTCTTC.

This chain connects TRBV6-5 to TRBJ1-3, with 10 bases that match TRBD1. Germline-derived CDR1 and CDR2 are MNHEY and SVGAGI. Trimming cost V 8 bases and J 2 bases; bases outside gene matches: 6. The CDR3 is 15 amino acids. CDR3 nucleotides: TGTGCCAGCGGCTCGACAGGGGGCCCTGGAAACACCATATATTTT. Translated: CASGSTGGPGNTIYF.

With respect to this clone: Germline is not matched at one junction end, which may reflect a read error. The rearrangement uses TRBV7-7 and TRBJ2-2; D possibly corresponds to TRBD1 (6 bases). This CDR3 has 16 residues. From germline, CDR1 is SSHAT and CDR2 FNYEAQ (reference sequence). For the CDR3, the DNA is TGTGCTAGCAGCCCTAGGGGCTACCGGGACAACGGGGAGCTGTTTTTT. Amino acid sequence: CASSPRGYRDNGELFF. Supplemented by reference TRBV7-7 and TRBJ2-2, the full variable domain reads GAGVSQSPRYKVTKRGQDVTLRCDPISSHATLYWYQQALGQGPEFLTYFNYEAQPDKSGLPSDRFSAERPEGSISTLTIQRTEQRDSAMYRCASSPRGYRDNGELFFGEGSRLTVL.

The CDR3 loop reads CASSYPDRGETQYF. CDR3 nucleotides: TGTGCCAGCAGTTACCCGGACAGGGGAGAGACCCAGTACTTC. This sequence joins TRBV6-6 and TRBJ2-5, with TRBD1 matching over 9 bases. The germline V gene has CDR1 MNHNY and CDR2 SVGAGI (reference sequence). V gave up 2 bases and J gave up 4 bases; unmatched junction bases: 2. This CDR3 is built from 14 residues.

The chain employs TRBV7-3 and TRBJ2-7; tentative D call: TRBD1 (5 bases). The CDR3 is made up of 13 amino acids. Germline CDR1 and CDR2: SGHTA and FQGTGA. Deletions cut 5 bases from V and 2 bases from J, with 10 bases between. CDR3: CASSRDRTYEQYF. CDR3 nucleotide sequence: TGTGCCAGCAGCCGCGACAGAACCTACGAGCAGTACTTC. Filled out from reference TRBV7-3 and TRBJ2-7, the complete variable domain reads GAGVSQTPSNKVTEKGKYVELRCDPISGHTALYWYRQSLGQGPEFLIYFQGTGAADDSGLPNDRFFAVRPEGSVSTLKIQRTERGDSAVYLCASSRDRTYEQYFGPGTRLTVT.

This clone was found once. The J gene is TRBJ2-7, the V gene TRBV18; D possibly corresponds to TRBD1 (6 bases). V lost 5 bases to trimming and J lost 0 bases, with 17 bases between them. Germline CDR1 reads KGHSH; CDR2 reads LQKENI. The CDR3 runs to 16 residues. In DNA form, the CDR3 reads TGTGCCAGCTCATCCCCTTCAGGGGCGAACTCCTACGAGCAGTACTTC. The encoded protein is CASSSPSGANSYEQYF.

The chain couples TRBV5-4 to TRBJ2-5; 8 positions match TRBD2. The germline V gene has CDR1 SGHNT and CDR2 YYREEE (reference sequence). CDR3 length: 14 residues. J was trimmed by 11 bases and V by 4 bases; bases with no gene match: 13. The CDR3 protein is CASSQGSRGGEQYF. CDR3 nucleotides: TGTGCCAGCAGCCAGGGTTCCCGGGGGGGAGAGCAGTACTTC.

The chain couples TRBV5-1 to TRBJ2-7; possibly TRBD2 for D (7 bases). Trimming left V 2 bases short and J 4 bases short, with 13 bases between. CDR3 length equals 14 residues. Germline-derived CDR1 and CDR2 are SGHRS and YFSETQ. The CDR3 DNA follows: TGCGCCAGCAGCTTCTACAGGGAGGGGTACGAGCAGTACTTC. It yields the protein CASSFYREGYEQYF.